This T cell receptor (beta chain) was recorded in a study of T cell responses to AZD1222 COVID-19 vaccine. Overall study findings and caveats: Repertoire sampling happened only post peak T cell response.

Trimming shortened V by 4 bases and J by 4 bases, and 9 bases separated the two germline ends. Germline CDR1 is SGDLS and CDR2 is YYNGEE. CDR3 length: 13 residues. Clones were sequenced by immunoSEQ multiplex PCR, and TCRdb holds only the in-frame ones, with some missing. The table lists 150,000 or so clones, roughly 86% of them singletons, with around 5.2% in the top ten. With respect to this clone: Its specificity is unknown.

This sample comprised peripheral blood, obtained on day 0 of AZD1222 vaccination. V is TRBV9 and J is TRBJ2-1; a weak D match, TRBD2 (6 bases). This receptor was taken from an adult in good health. The CDR3 reads CASSTAGYNEQFF. The CDR3 nucleotides are TGTGCCAGCAGCACAGCGGGTTACAATGAGCAGTTCTTC.